This T cell receptor beta chain was profiled in a study of cytomegalovirus exposure and HLA in healthy donors. This clone turned up a few times. Its antigen is as yet unknown. The PCR used 60 Vbeta and 13 Jbeta primers. Clones were sequenced by immunoSEQ multiplex PCR, and TCRdb holds only the in-frame ones, with some missing. Of 150,000 or so clones listed, 70% were seen once; the top ten hold roughly 2%. Study conclusions and caveats: A later analysis showed that HLA-associated TCR beta chains had undergone more clonal expansion than equally common others.

Germline V gives CDR1 SQVTM, CDR2 ANQGSEA. Trimming took off 4 bases at V and 4 bases at J, with 17 bases between the two ends. This CDR3 contains 14 residues. The origin of this receptor is a woman in her sixties or seventies in good health and CMV-seropositive. The chain links TRBV29-1 to TRBJ2-7; D is perhaps TRBD2 (6 bases). The material sequenced was PBMCs. The CDR3 loop is CSVGAGGFVYEQYF. For the CDR3, the DNA is TGCAGCGTTGGAGCGGGTGGCTTTGTGTACGAGCAGTACTTC.